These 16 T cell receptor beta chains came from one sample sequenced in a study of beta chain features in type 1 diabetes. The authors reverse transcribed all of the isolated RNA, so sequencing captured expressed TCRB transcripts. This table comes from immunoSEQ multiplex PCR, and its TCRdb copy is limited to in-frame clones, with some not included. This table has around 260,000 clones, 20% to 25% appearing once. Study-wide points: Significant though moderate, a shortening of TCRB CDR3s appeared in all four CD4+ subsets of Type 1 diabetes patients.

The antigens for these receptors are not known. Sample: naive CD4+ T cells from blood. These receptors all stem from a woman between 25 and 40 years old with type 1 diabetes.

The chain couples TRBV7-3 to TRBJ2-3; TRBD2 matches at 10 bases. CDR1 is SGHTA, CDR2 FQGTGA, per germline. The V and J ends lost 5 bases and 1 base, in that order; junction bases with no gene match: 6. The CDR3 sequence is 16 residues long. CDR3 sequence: CASSPLAGDGTDTQYF. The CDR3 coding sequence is TGTGCCAGCAGCCCCCTAGCGGGAGACGGCACAGATACGCAGTATTTT.

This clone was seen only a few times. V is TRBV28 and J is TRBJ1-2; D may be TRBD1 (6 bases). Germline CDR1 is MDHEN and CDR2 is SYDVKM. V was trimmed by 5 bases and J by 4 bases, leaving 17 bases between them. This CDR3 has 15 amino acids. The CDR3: CASSPRGAPFYGYTF. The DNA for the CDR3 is TGTGCCAGCAGTCCGCGGGGGGCCCCCTTCTATGGCTACACCTTC.

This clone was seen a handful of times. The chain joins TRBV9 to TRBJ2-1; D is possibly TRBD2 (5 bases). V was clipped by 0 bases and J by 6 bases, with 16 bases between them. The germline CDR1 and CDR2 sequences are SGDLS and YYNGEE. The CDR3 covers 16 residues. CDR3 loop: CASSVAVLDVFNEQFF. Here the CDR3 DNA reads TGTGCCAGCAGCGTAGCTGTACTAGATGTATTCAATGAGCAGTTCTTC.

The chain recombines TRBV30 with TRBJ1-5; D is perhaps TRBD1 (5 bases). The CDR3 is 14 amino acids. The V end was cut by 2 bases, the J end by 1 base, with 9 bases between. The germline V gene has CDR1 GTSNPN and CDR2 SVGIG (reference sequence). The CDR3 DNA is TGTGCCTGGAGTACCAGGACAAGCAATCAGCCCCAGCATTTT. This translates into CAWSTRTSNQPQHF.

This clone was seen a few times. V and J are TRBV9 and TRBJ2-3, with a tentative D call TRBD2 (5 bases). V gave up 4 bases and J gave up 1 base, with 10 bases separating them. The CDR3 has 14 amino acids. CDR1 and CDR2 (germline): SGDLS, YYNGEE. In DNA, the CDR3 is TGTGCCAGCAGCTCCCGGACTGGCACAGATACGCAGTATTTT. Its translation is CASSSRTGTDTQYF.

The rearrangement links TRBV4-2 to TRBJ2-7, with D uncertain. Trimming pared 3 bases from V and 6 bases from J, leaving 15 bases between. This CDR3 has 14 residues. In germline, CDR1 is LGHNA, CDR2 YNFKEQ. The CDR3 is CASSQITSSGEQYF. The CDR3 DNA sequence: TGTGCCAGCAGCCAGATAACTTCCTCGGGCGAGCAGTACTTC.

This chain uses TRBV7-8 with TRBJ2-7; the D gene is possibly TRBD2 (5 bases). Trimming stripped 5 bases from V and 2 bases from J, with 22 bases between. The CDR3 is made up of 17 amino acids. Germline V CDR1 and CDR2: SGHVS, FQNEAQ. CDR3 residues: CASSPSPLAYETYEQYF. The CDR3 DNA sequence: TGTGCCAGCAGCCCAAGCCCTCTAGCTTACGAAACCTACGAGCAGTACTTC.

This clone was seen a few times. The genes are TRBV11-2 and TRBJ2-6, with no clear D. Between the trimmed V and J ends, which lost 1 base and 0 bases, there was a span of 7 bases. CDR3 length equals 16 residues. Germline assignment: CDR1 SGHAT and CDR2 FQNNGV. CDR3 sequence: CASSLVSSSGANVLTF. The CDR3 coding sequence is TGTGCCAGCAGCTTAGTTTCGAGCTCTGGGGCCAACGTCCTGACTTTC.

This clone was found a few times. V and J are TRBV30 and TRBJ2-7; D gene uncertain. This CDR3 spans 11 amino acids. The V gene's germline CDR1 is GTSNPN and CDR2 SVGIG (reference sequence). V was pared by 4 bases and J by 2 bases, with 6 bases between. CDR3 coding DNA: TGTGCCTGGACAGTTGCCTACGAGCAGTACTTC. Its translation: CAWTVAYEQYF.

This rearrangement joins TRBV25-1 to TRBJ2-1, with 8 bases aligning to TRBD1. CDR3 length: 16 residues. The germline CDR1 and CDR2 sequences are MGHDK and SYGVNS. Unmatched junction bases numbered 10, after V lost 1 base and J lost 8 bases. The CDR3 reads CASSEFRTGGSHEQFF. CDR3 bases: TGTGCCAGCAGTGAATTTCGCACAGGGGGTTCGCATGAGCAGTTCTTC. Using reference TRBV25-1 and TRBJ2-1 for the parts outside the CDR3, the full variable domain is EADIYQTPRYLVIGTGKKITLECSQTMGHDKMYWYQQDPGMELHLIHYSYGVNSTEKGDLSSESTVSRIRTEHFPLTLESARPSHTSQYLCASSEFRTGGSHEQFFGPGTRLTVL.

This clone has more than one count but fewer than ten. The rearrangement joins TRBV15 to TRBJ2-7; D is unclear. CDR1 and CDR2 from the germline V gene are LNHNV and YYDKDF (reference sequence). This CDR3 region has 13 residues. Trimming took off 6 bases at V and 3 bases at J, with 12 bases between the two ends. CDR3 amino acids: CATSIGQNYEQYF. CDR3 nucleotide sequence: TGTGCCACCAGTATTGGCCAGAACTACGAGCAGTACTTC.

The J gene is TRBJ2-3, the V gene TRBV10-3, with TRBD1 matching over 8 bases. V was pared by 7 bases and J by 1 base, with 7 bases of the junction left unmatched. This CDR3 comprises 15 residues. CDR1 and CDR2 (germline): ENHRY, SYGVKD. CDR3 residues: CAITDGQGRTDTQYF. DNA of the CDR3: TGTGCCATCACTGACGGACAGGGACGCACAGATACGCAGTATTTT.

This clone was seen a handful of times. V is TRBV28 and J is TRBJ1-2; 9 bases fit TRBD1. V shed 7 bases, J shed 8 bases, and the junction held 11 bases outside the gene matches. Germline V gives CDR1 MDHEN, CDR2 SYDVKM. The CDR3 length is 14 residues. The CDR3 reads CASTVTGGWRGYTF. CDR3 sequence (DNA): TGTGCCAGCACCGTAACAGGGGGCTGGCGAGGCTACACCTTC.

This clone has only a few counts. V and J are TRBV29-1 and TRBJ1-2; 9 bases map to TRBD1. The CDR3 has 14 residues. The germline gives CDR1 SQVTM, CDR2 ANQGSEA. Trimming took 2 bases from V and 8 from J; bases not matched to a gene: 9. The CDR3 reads CSVESTGGFSGYTF. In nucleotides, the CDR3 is TGCAGCGTTGAAAGTACAGGGGGCTTCAGCGGCTACACCTTC.

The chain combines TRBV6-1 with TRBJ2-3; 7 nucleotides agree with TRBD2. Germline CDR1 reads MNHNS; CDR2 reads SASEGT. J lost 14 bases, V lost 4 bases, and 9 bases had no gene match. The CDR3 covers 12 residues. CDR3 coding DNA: TGTGCCAGCAGTGCCCGACTAGCCAATCGGTATTTT. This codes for CASSARLANRYF.

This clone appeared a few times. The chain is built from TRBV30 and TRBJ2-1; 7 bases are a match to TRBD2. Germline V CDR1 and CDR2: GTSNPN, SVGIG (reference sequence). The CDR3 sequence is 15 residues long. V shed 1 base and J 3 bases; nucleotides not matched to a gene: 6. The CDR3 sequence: CAWSDVAGVYNEQFF. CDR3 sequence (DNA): TGTGCCTGGAGTGATGTGGCGGGAGTCTACAATGAGCAGTTCTTC.